The entry that follows covers one T cell receptor beta chain sequence. Its cognate antigen is unknown. The data derive from a study of T cell responses to AZD1222 COVID-19 vaccine. Broader study findings: The sample set comprised mostly white British donors with more females, and clonal diversity was possibly underestimated.

Sequenced by immunoSEQ multiplex PCR; TCRdb stores in-frame clones only, minus some. Here the sample spans about 100,000 clones, around 87% being singletons. V lost 4 bases, J lost 2 bases, and 9 bases stayed unmatched. From germline, CDR1 is SGDLS and CDR2 YYNGEE. This CDR3 is built from 16 residues. The material sequenced was peripheral blood, taken on day 0 of MenACWY control vaccination. This clonotype was obtained from an adult in good health. The gene calls are TRBV9 and TRBJ1-3, with 7 bases lining up with TRBD1. The DNA for the CDR3 is TGTGCCAGCAGCCCTCGACAGGGAATAACTGGAAACACCATATATTTT. Protein: CASSPRQGITGNTIYF.